Described below is a single T cell receptor beta chain sequence and its context. No antigen is known for it. The V gene lost 2 bases and the J gene lost 6 bases, with 13 bases spanning the gap. Germline lookup yields CDR1 SEHNR and CDR2 FQNEAQ (reference sequence). This CDR3 comprises 14 residues. This specimen comes from a study of T cell responses to AZD1222 COVID-19 vaccine. Study conclusions and caveats: Among the donors, most were white British and more were female, and clonal diversity was possibly underestimated.

Assay used: immunoSEQ multiplex PCR; TCRdb lists only in-frame clones, some missing. The sample yields about 96,000 clones, roughly nine tenths seen once. The origin of this receptor is an adult in good health. The chain recombines TRBV7-9 with TRBJ1-1, with D perhaps TRBD1 (5 bases). The material sequenced was peripheral blood, taken on day 0 of AZD1222 vaccination. The CDR3 coding sequence is TGTGCCAGCAGCTTAATCACAGGTGAGGCTGAAGCTTTCTTT. This gives the protein CASSLITGEAEAFF.